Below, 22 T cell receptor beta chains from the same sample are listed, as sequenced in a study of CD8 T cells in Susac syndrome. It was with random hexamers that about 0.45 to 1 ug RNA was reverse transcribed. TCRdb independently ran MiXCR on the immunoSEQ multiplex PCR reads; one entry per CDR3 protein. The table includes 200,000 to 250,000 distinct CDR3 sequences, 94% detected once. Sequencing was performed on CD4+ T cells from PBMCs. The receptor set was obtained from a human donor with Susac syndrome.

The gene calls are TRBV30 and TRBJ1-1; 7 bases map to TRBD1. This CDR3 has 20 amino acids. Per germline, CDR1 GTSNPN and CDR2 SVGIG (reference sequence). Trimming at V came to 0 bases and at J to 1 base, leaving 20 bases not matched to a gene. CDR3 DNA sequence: TGTGCCTGGAGTGTCTCTACGTACAGAGGGATACAGGGGCAGAACACTGAAGCTTTCTTT. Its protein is CAWSVSTYRGIQGQNTEAFF.

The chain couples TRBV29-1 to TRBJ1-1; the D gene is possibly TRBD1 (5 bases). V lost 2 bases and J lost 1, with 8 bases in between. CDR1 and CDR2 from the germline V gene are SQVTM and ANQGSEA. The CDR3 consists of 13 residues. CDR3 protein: CSVERGTNTEAFF. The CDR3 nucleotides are TGCAGCGTTGAAAGGGGAACGAACACTGAAGCTTTCTTT.

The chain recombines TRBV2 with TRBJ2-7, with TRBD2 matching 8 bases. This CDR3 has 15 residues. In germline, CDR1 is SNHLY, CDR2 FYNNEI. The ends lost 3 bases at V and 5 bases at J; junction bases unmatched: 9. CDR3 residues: CASSDYSGARNEQYF. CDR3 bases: TGTGCCAGCAGTGATTATAGCGGGGCGAGGAACGAGCAGTACTTC.

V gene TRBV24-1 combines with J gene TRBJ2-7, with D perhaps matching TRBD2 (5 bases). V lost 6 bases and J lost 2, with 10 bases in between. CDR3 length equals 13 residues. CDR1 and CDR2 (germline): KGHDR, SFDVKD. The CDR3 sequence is CATSSPGTYEQYF. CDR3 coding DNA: TGTGCCACCAGTAGTCCGGGAACCTACGAGCAGTACTTC.

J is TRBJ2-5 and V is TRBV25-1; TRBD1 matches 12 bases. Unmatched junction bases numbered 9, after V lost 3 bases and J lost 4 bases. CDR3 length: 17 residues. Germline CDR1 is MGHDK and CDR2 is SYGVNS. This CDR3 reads CASSDLAGTGGRETQYF. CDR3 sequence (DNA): TGTGCCAGCAGTGACTTAGCCGGGACAGGGGGCAGAGAGACCCAGTACTTC.

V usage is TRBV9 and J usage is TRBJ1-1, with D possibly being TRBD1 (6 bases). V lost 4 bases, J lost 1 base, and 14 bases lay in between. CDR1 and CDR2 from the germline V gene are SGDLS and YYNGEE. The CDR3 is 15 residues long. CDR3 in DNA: TGTGCCAGCAGCATCGGGACACTTCCGAACACTGAAGCTTTCTTT. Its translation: CASSIGTLPNTEAFF.

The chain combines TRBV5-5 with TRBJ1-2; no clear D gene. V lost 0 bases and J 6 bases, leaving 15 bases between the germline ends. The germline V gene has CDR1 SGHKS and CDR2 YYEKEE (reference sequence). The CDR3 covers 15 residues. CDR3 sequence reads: CASSLETFFSDGYTF. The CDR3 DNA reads TGTGCCAGCAGCTTGGAGACATTTTTTTCGGATGGCTACACCTTC.

The CDR3 is CSAADRGSEQYF. The CDR3 DNA reads as TGCAGTGCCGCGGACAGGGGGTCCGAGCAGTACTTC. The chain uses TRBV20-1 and TRBJ2-7, with 10 bases that match TRBD1. V was pared by 6 bases and J by 6 bases, with 5 bases of the junction left unmatched. This CDR3 is built from 12 residues. The germline V gene has CDR1 DFQATT and CDR2 SNEGSKA (reference sequence).

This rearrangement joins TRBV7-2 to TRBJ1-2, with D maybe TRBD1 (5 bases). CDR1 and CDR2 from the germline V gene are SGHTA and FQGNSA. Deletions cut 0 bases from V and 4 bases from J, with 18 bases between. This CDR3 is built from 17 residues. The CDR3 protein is CASSLAHSTTGTYGYTF. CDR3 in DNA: TGTGCCAGCAGCTTAGCCCACTCAACCACGGGGACCTATGGCTACACCTTC.

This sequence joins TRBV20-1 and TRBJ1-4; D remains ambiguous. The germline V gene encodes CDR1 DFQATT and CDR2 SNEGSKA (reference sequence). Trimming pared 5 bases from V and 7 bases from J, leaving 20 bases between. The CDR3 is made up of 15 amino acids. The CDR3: CSAPRPGREGEKLFF. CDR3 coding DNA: TGCAGTGCTCCCCGTCCGGGCCGAGAAGGTGAAAAACTGTTTTTT.

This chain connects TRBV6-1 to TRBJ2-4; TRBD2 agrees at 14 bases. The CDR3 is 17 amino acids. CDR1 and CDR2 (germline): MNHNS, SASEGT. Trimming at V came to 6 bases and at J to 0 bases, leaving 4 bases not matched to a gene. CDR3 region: CASRPGTSGGAKNIQYF. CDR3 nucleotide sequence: TGTGCCAGCAGACCCGGGACTAGCGGGGGAGCCAAAAACATTCAGTACTTC.

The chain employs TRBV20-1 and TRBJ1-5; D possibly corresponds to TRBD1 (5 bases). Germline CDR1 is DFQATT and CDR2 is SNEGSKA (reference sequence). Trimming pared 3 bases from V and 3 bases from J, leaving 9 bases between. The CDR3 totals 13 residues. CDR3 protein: CSASGTANQPQHF. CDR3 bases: TGCAGTGCTAGCGGGACGGCCAATCAGCCCCAGCATTTT.

The CDR3 coding sequence is TGTGCCAGCAGCGTCGGGGGGGTCTCCTACGAGCAGTACTTC. Its translation is CASSVGGVSYEQYF. The rearrangement joins TRBV9 to TRBJ2-7; TRBD2 matches 8 bases. Trimming removed 2 bases from V and 0 bases from J; junction bases left unmatched: 1. CDR1 is SGDLS and CDR2 is YYNGEE in the germline V gene. This CDR3 comprises 14 residues.

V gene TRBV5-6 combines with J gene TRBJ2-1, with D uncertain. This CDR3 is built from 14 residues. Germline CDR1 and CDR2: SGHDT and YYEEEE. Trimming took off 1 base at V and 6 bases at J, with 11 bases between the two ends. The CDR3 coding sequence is TGTGCCAGCAGCTTGTCCCGTAGTCCCAATGAGCAGTTCTTC. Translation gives CASSLSRSPNEQFF.

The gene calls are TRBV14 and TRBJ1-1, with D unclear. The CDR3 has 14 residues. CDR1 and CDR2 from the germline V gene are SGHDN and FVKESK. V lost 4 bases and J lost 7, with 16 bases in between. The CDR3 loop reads CASSPTRGSSEAFF. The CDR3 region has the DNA TGTGCCAGCAGCCCCACACGGGGTTCTAGTGAAGCTTTCTTT. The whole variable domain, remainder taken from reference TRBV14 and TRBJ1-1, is EAGVTQFPSHSVIEKGQTVTLRCDPISGHDNLYWYRRVMGKEIKFLLHFVKESKQDESGMPNNRFLAERTGGTYSTLKVQPAELEDSGVYFCASSPTRGSSEAFFGQGTRLTVV.

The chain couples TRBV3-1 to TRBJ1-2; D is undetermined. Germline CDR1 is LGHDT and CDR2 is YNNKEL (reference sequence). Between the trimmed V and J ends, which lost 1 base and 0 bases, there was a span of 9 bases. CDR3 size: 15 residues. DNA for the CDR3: TGTGCCAGCAGCCAAGGCGTAGAAACTAACTATGGCTACACCTTC. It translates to CASSQGVETNYGYTF.

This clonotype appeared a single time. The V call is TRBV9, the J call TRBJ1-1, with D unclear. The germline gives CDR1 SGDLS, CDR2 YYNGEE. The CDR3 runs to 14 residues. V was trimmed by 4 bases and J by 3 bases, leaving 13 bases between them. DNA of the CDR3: TGTGCCAGCAGCCGGGGAGGGCTGGACACTGAAGCTTTCTTT. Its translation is CASSRGGLDTEAFF.

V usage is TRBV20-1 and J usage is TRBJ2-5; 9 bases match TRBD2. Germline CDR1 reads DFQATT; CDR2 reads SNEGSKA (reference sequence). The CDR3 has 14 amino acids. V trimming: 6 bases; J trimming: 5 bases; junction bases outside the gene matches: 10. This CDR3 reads CSAPEAGGWETQYF. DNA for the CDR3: TGCAGTGCCCCCGAGGCGGGGGGGTGGGAGACCCAGTACTTC.

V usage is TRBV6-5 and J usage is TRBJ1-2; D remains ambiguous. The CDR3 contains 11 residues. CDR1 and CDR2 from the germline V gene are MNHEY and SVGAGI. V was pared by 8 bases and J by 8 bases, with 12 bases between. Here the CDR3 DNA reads TGTGCCAGCGGCCAACAGAGAGGCTACACCTTC. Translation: CASGQQRGYTF.

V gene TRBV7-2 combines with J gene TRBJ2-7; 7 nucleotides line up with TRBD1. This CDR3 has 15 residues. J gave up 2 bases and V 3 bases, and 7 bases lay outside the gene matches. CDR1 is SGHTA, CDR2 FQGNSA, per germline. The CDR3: CASSLLQGPTYEQYF. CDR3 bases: TGTGCCAGCAGCTTGTTACAGGGGCCGACCTACGAGCAGTACTTC.

CDR3: CASSLAQGTYNEQFF. The DNA of the CDR3 is TGTGCCAGCAGCTTAGCGCAGGGGACGTACAATGAGCAGTTCTTC. The chain combines TRBV7-6 with TRBJ2-1, with a tentative D call TRBD1 (6 bases). The CDR3 is made up of 15 amino acids. Germline V gene lookup returns CDR1 SGHVS and CDR2 FNYEAQ. The germline V and J ends were trimmed by 0 bases and 4 bases, with 10 bases remaining between them.

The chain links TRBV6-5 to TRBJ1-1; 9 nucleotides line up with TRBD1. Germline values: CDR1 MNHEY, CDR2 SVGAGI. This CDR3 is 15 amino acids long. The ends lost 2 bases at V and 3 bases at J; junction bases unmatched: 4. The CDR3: CASSYIRQGDTEAFF. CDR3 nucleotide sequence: TGTGCCAGCAGTTACATCAGACAGGGGGACACTGAAGCTTTCTTT.